Listed here are 14 T cell receptor beta chains from one sample, sequenced in a study of OX40 agonist ivuxolimab in advanced cancers. TCRdb keeps only in-frame clones here, not all; method: immunoSEQ multiplex PCR. The sample shows around 65,000 clones, roughly nine tenths of them seen only once. This specimen was CD4+ or CD8+ T cells sorted from blood, taken in a trial of the OX40 agonist ivuxolimab. The receptors shown here come from an adult with an advanced solid tumor such as melanoma, head and neck, liver or kidney cancer.

This clone showed up just once. The DNA of the CDR3 is TGTGCCAGCAGTTACACGGACAGCAACGAGCAGTACTTC. Translated: CASSYTDSNEQYF. J is TRBJ2-7 and V is TRBV6-5; D perhaps matches TRBD1 (6 bases). V lost 2 bases and J lost 5, with 10 bases in between. From germline, CDR1 is MNHEY and CDR2 SVGAGI. There are 13 residues in the CDR3.

A single count supports this clone. V gene TRBV6-1 combines with J gene TRBJ1-5; D unclear. The length of the CDR3 is 15 residues. CDR1 MNHNS and CDR2 SASEGT come from the germline V gene. V lost 4 bases and J lost 0, with 10 bases in between. The CDR3 DNA sequence: TGTGCCAGCAGTGCGGGGTGGGGTAGCAATCAGCCCCAGCATTTT. Protein: CASSAGWGSNQPQHF.

V and J are TRBV5-1 and TRBJ2-7; D gene uncertain. CDR3 length: 14 amino acids. Germline loops: CDR1 SGHRS, CDR2 YFSETQ. V was clipped by 0 bases and J by 2 bases, with 9 bases between them. CDR3 sequence: CASSLDGSTYEQYF. The CDR3 bases are TGCGCCAGCAGCTTGGACGGAAGCACCTACGAGCAGTACTTC.

In this sample, this clone turned up once. The chain is built from TRBV28 and TRBJ1-1, with TRBD1 matching 7 bases. The CDR3 extends over 14 amino acids. V shed 4 bases, J shed 11 bases, and the junction held 13 bases outside the gene matches. The germline gives CDR1 MDHEN, CDR2 SYDVKM. The CDR3, as DNA: TGTGCCAGCAGTTCCGGGACAGCCCTGGTGGGGGCTTTCTTT. Encoded protein: CASSSGTALVGAFF.

For the CDR3, the DNA is TGTGCCAGCAGTTTAATGAAGGGCAGGTCCGAAAAACTGTTTTTT. Amino acids: CASSLMKGRSEKLFF. The rearrangement uses TRBV27 and TRBJ1-4; unclear D gene. The V and J ends lost 2 bases and 8 bases respectively, with 15 bases between them. CDR3 size: 15 residues. In germline, CDR1 is MNHEY, CDR2 SMNVEV (reference sequence).

The chain employs TRBV7-2 and TRBJ1-5, with 7 nucleotides matching TRBD1. The CDR3 has 13 amino acids. Per germline, CDR1 SGHTA and CDR2 FQGNSA. With V trimmed by 2 bases and J by 5 bases, 0 bases remained unmatched. The chain's CDR3 is CASSLTGDQPQHF. CDR3 DNA sequence: TGTGCCAGCAGCTTAACAGGGGATCAGCCCCAGCATTTT.

V gene TRBV4-1 combines with J gene TRBJ1-1, with D unresolved. This CDR3 spans 13 amino acids. Trimming pared 3 bases from V and 1 base from J, leaving 6 bases between. CDR1 is MGHRA and CDR2 is YSYEKL in the germline V gene. The CDR3 sequence is CASSHLGNTEAFF. The CDR3 DNA reads TGCGCCAGCAGCCATCTCGGGAACACTGAAGCTTTCTTT.

This clone was seen more than once but under ten times. This chain uses TRBV7-9 with TRBJ1-2; D remains unclear. Trimming removed 0 bases at V and 2 bases at J, with 10 bases between. The V gene's germline CDR1 is SEHNR and CDR2 FQNEAQ (reference sequence). The CDR3 is made up of 15 amino acids. The CDR3 DNA reads as TGTGCCAGCAGCTTAGCGGCGGTACACAACTATGGCTACACCTTC. It specifies CASSLAAVHNYGYTF.

The count of this clone is one. The V gene is TRBV7-9, the J gene TRBJ2-3, with a possible D match to TRBD1 (8 bases). The CDR3 runs to 15 residues. Looked up from germline, CDR1 is SEHNR and CDR2 is FQNEAQ (reference sequence). The V end lost 8 bases, the J end lost 3 bases, and 18 bases lay between the germline ends. For the CDR3, the DNA is TGTGCCAGCGGAACTGGACAGGGAGGGACAGATACGCAGTATTTT. This sequence encodes CASGTGQGGTDTQYF.

V gene TRBV7-2 combines with J gene TRBJ2-1; 10 positions agree with TRBD1. Germline V CDR1 and CDR2: SGHTA, FQGNSA. After removal of 5 bases from V and 5 bases from J, the junction contained 3 bases not matched to a gene. The CDR3 spans 14 residues. The chain's CDR3 is CASSPGTGDNEQFF. The DNA for the CDR3 is TGTGCCAGCAGCCCAGGGACAGGGGACAATGAGCAGTTCTTC. The variable domain in full, with the rest retrieved from reference TRBV7-2 and TRBJ2-1, is GAGVSQSPSNKVTEKGKDVELRCDPISGHTALYWYRQSLGQGLEFLIYFQGNSAPDKSGLPSDRFSAERTGGSVSTLTIQRTQQEDSAVYLCASSPGTGDNEQFFGPGTRLTVL.

V gene TRBV10-2 combines with J gene TRBJ1-5; D gene unclear. Germline CDR1 is WSHSY and CDR2 is SAAADI. V shed 3 bases and J shed 3 bases, with 9 bases lying between them. This CDR3 is built from 14 residues. CDR3 coding DNA: TGCGCCAGCAGTGACAGGCAGTCCAATCAGCCCCAGCATTTT. Its translation is CASSDRQSNQPQHF.

This rearrangement joins TRBV7-2 to TRBJ1-5, with D unresolved. CDR1 and CDR2 from the germline V gene are SGHTA and FQGNSA. Trimming pared 1 base from V and 9 bases from J, leaving 7 bases between. This CDR3 contains 12 residues. The CDR3 region has the DNA TGTGCCAGCAGCTTAGAGGGATGGCCCCAGCATTTT. Protein: CASSLEGWPQHF.

The J gene is TRBJ1-1, the V gene TRBV10-1; 9 nucleotides match TRBD1. The CDR3 totals 14 residues. V lost 2 bases and J lost 6; bases outside the gene matches: 4. Germline V gene lookup returns CDR1 WNHNN and CDR2 SYGVQD (reference sequence). Here the CDR3 reads CASSEPDRGAEAFF. In nucleotides, the CDR3 is TGCGCCAGCAGTGAGCCGGACAGGGGAGCTGAAGCTTTCTTT.

J is TRBJ1-3 and V is TRBV19, with D unresolved. CDR3 length equals 15 residues. V was clipped by 5 bases and J by 0 bases, with 11 bases between them. Germline-derived CDR1 and CDR2 are LNHDA and SQIVND (reference sequence). CDR3 residues: CASSFLSSSGNTIYF. The CDR3 DNA follows: TGTGCCAGTAGTTTCTTATCCTCCTCTGGAAACACCATATATTTT.